The table lists the clone carrying this T cell receptor beta chain with a count of one. The assay was immunoSEQ multiplex PCR, and TCRdb's table has in-frame clones only and misses some. The sample comprises roughly 150,000 clones, 78% of which are singletons, and over 11% rests with the top ten. CDR1 and CDR2 (germline): LGHDT, YNNKEL (reference sequence). With 0 bases removed from V and 6 bases from J, the gap between germline ends came to 12 bases. The CDR3 covers 15 residues. This sample stems from a study of blood T cell repertoires in COVID-19. Study-wide context: From T cells, B-cell-depleted T cells, or PBMCs came the material, which was cDNA or gDNA.

This receptor was obtained from a woman over 75 with acute or convalescent COVID-19. The sequenced sample was peripheral blood. This chain connects TRBV3-1 (or the pseudogene TRBV3-2) to TRBJ2-1; a possible D gene is TRBD2 (7 bases). CDR3 region: CASSQEWGGPNEQFF. The CDR3 DNA follows: TGTGCCAGCAGCCAAGAGTGGGGGGGGCCCAATGAGCAGTTCTTC.